The clone carrying this TCR beta chain was seen more than once but under ten times. Only in-frame clones appear in the TCRdb table, and some are missing; sequencing was by immunoSEQ multiplex PCR. The sample has about 280,000 clones, 85% to 95% seen once. The V and J ends lost 3 bases and 3 bases respectively, with 17 bases between them. CDR1 and CDR2 (germline): LNHNV, YYDKDF (reference sequence). This CDR3 spans 17 amino acids. This sample is part of a study of blood T cell repertoires in COVID-19. Study at large: From T cells, B-cell-depleted T cells, or PBMCs came the material, which was cDNA or gDNA.

Participants spanned ages about 18 to 90 years and resided in 20 to 30 US areas. People in the exposed group encountered a COVID-19 case within 2 weeks before entering the study. V gene TRBV15 combines with J gene TRBJ2-2; TRBD2 might be the D (6 bases). Sequenced material: PBMCs or T cells enriched from blood (not recorded which). The TCR was taken from a man aged 35 to 55 who had been exposed to COVID-19. In DNA form, the CDR3 reads TGTGCCACCAGCAGGGTCTGGGGGAGGCGAGACACCGGGGAGCTGTTTTTT. It specifies CATSRVWGRRDTGELFF.